A selection of T cell receptor beta chains follows, all from one sample in a study of blood T cell repertoires in COVID-19. Sequencing used immunoSEQ multiplex PCR; TCRdb keeps in-frame clones, though not all of them. The sample includes nearly 100,000 clones, approximately 86% seen only once; the top ten take over 1.5%. Material: peripheral blood. The receptors derive from a man of 80 years or more with acute or convalescent COVID-19. Both conserved end residues are part of each CDR3. D genes are given only for firm matches. The listing skips clone size in some rows; elsewhere it reads once, few, many or a size class.

TRBV30	NA	TRBJ1-6	NA	13	CAWSTGLGSPLHF	TGTGCCTGGAGTACCGGGTTAGGTTCACCCCTCCACTTT
TRBV6-5	NA	TRBJ1-5	TRBD1	14	CASRGTGANQPQHF	TGTGCCAGCAGAGGGACAGGTGCAAATCAGCCCCAGCATTTT
TRBV24-1	NA	TRBJ1-5	NA	16	CATSDGSQGRGQPQHF	TGTGCCACCAGTGATGGATCACAGGGTAGGGGTCAGCCCCAGCATTTT
TRBV2	NA	TRBJ2-4	NA	14	CASSASVAKNIQYF	TGTGCCAGCAGTGCCAGCGTAGCCAAAAACATTCAGTACTTC
TRBV28	NA	TRBJ2-6	TRBD1	17	CASSLNRGPGGANVLTF	TGTGCCAGCAGTTTGAACAGGGGGCCGGGCGGGGCCAACGTCCTGACTTTC
TRBV6-5	once	TRBJ2-7	NA	15	CASRRTGLALYEQYF	TGTGCCAGCAGACGAACAGGGCTGGCTCTGTACGAGCAGTACTTC
TRBV9	few	TRBJ1-4	NA	15	CASSVRGSTNEKLFF	TGTGCCAGCAGCGTCAGGGGATCTACTAATGAAAAACTGTTTTTT
TRBV30	NA	TRBJ1-2	NA	14	CAWSPGRFGGGYTF	TGTGCCTGGAGCCCCGGCAGGTTTGGTGGTGGCTACACCTTC
TRBV6-2/TRBV6-3	NA	TRBJ2-3	TRBD2	13	CASSFSGARTQYF	TGTGCCAGCAGCTTTAGCGGGGCGAGGACGCAGTATTTT
TRBV6-2/TRBV6-3	NA	TRBJ1-4	NA	16	CASSYSPAGRREKLFF	TGTGCCAGCAGTTACTCTCCAGCAGGGCGTAGAGAAAAACTGTTTTTT
TRBV5-1	NA	TRBJ2-7	TRBD2	15	CASSLATGGTYEQYF	TGCGCCAGCAGCTTGGCCACGGGGGGTACCTACGAGCAGTACTTC
TRBV18	NA	TRBJ1-5	TRBD1	14	CASSLDRGNQPQHF	TGTGCCAGCTCCCTAGACAGGGGCAATCAGCCCCAGCATTTT
TRBV6-2/TRBV6-3	NA	TRBJ1-5	TRBD1	15	CASSRSGGRSQPQHF	TGTGCCAGCAGTCGTTCAGGGGGCAGGAGTCAGCCCCAGCATTTT
TRBV5-4	NA	TRBJ2-1	TRBD2	16	CASSLGGGAGYNEQFF	TGTGCCAGCAGCTTGGGTGGCGGAGCGGGGTACAATGAGCAGTTCTTC
TRBV5-1	few	TRBJ2-3	TRBD2	16	CASSSGLAGFSDTQYF	TGCGCCAGCAGCTCCGGACTAGCGGGTTTTTCGGATACGCAGTATTTT
TRBV28	NA	TRBJ1-4	TRBD1	12	CATRTGYKKLFF	TGTGCCACCAGGACAGGGTATAAAAAACTGTTTTTT
TRBV18	few	TRBJ2-7	TRBD2	15	CASSPLGAGEAEQYF	TGTGCCAGCTCGCCCTTGGGAGCGGGAGAAGCGGAGCAGTACTTC
TRBV18	NA	TRBJ2-5	TRBD2	15	CASSPGREGRETQYF	TGTGCCAGCTCACCCGGACGGGAGGGTCGGGAGACCCAGTACTTC
TRBV5-5	NA	TRBJ2-1	NA	14	CASSLSSSYNEQFF	TGTGCCAGCAGCTTGTCGAGCTCCTACAATGAGCAGTTCTTC
TRBV2	NA	TRBJ2-6	NA	16	CASTLEISSGANVLTF	TGTGCCAGCACCCTGGAGATAAGCTCTGGGGCCAACGTCCTGACTTTC
TRBV6-6	NA	TRBJ1-1	NA	14	CASSRPGGGTEAFF	TGTGCCAGCAGTCGCCCGGGCGGGGGCACTGAAGCTTTCTTT
TRBV6-2/TRBV6-3	NA	TRBJ2-1	NA	13	CASSYSQRSEQFF	TGTGCCAGCAGTTACTCCCAGCGAAGTGAGCAGTTCTTC
TRBV28	NA	TRBJ2-1	TRBD2	17	CASSPGLAGALGNEQFF	TGTGCCAGCAGTCCAGGACTAGCGGGAGCCCTCGGCAATGAGCAGTTCTTC
TRBV5-1	NA	TRBJ2-2	TRBD1	16	CASSWTDRGNTGELFF	TGCGCCAGCAGCTGGACAGACAGGGGTAACACCGGGGAGCTGTTTTTT
TRBV30	once	TRBJ2-1	TRBD2	17	CAWSVWAGGLRYNEQFF	TGTGCCTGGAGTGTTTGGGCGGGAGGGCTTAGGTACAATGAGCAGTTCTTC
TRBV9	NA	TRBJ2-7	TRBD1	14	CASSVDGTAYEQYF	TGTGCCAGCAGCGTAGACGGGACAGCCTACGAGCAGTACTTC
TRBV7-9	NA	TRBJ2-5	TRBD2	19	CASSSRRGTSGTGQETQYF	TGTGCCAGCAGCTCTCGCAGGGGGACTAGCGGGACGGGGCAAGAGACCCAGTACTTC
TRBV21-1	few	TRBJ1-1	NA	13	CASSKGEYILALF	TGTGCCAGCAGCAAAGGAGAATACATTTTAGCTCTCTTT
TRBV5-1	NA	TRBJ2-1	TRBD2	15	CASSLGRGRAVEQFF	TGCGCCAGCAGCTTGGGCCGCGGGAGGGCTGTTGAGCAGTTCTTC
TRBV20-1	NA	TRBJ2-1	TRBD2	16	CSASDGGRANENEQFF	TGCAGTGCTAGTGATGGCGGGAGGGCCAATGAGAATGAGCAGTTCTTC
TRBV19	once	TRBJ2-3	TRBD2	17	CASSMIRSGRRADTQYF	TGTGCCAGTAGTATGATTAGGAGCGGGAGAAGGGCAGATACGCAGTATTTT
TRBV15	NA	TRBJ2-1	TRBD2	17	CATSRDPSGSAYNEQFF	TGTGCCACCAGCAGAGATCCCAGCGGGAGTGCCTACAATGAGCAGTTCTTC
TRBV11-1	NA	TRBJ1-5	NA	13	CASSPGQGQPQHF	TGTGCCAGCAGCCCCGGGCAGGGTCAGCCCCAGCATTTT
TRBV28	NA	TRBJ2-1	TRBD2	14	CASSLGGSSNEQFF	TGTGCCAGCAGTTTAGGCGGGAGTAGCAATGAGCAGTTCTTC
TRBV28	once	TRBJ2-4	NA	16	CASSFSEKIGKNIQYF	TGTGCCAGCAGTTTCTCTGAGAAGATCGGCAAAAACATTCAGTACTTC
TRBV5-6	NA	TRBJ2-4	NA	16	CASSKTVLLAKNIQYF	TGTGCCAGCAGCAAGACAGTCCTGTTAGCCAAAAACATTCAGTACTTC
TRBV28	NA	TRBJ1-5	TRBD1	14	CASNRDRINQPQHF	TGTGCCAGCAACCGGGACAGGATCAATCAGCCCCAGCATTTT